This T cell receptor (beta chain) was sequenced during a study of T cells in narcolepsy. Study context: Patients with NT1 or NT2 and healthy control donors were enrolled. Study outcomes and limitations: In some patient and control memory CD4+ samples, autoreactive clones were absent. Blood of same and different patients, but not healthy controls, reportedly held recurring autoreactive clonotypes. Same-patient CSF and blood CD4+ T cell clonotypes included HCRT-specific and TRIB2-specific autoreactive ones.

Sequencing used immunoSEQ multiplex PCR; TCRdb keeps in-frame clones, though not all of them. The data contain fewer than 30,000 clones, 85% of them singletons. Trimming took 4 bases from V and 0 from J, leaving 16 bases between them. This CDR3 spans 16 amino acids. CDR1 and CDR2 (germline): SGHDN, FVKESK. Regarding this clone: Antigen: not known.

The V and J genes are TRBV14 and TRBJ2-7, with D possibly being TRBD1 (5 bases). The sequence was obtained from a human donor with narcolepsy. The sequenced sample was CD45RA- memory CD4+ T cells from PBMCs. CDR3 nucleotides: TGTGCCAGCAGCCCCTATATTCTCGACAGCTCCTACGAGCAGTACTTC. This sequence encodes CASSPYILDSSYEQYF.